Presented here are 12 T cell receptor beta chains from one specimen sequenced in a study of cytomegalovirus exposure and HLA in healthy donors. The PCR employed 60 Vbeta primers together with 13 Jbeta primers. The method was immunoSEQ multiplex PCR; TCRdb's version includes in-frame clones alone and lacks a portion of them. The sample gives approximately 120,000 clones, roughly a sixth of which show up once; approximately 2.9% is in the top ten. Material: PBMCs. The origin of the receptors is a female donor in good health and CMV-seropositive.

The chain joins TRBV7-9 to TRBJ2-1; D might be TRBD1 (5 bases). Germline V gives CDR1 SEHNR, CDR2 FQNEAQ (reference sequence). V was pared by 2 bases and J by 1 base, with 9 bases between. The CDR3 runs 15 residues. The CDR3 spells CASSLLQGSYNEQFF. For the CDR3, the DNA is TGTGCCAGCAGCTTACTTCAGGGATCCTACAATGAGCAGTTCTTC.

The CDR3, as DNA: TGTGCCAGCAGCCCAGTTCAGACTAGCAGAAACACCGGGGAGCTGTTTTTT. Protein: CASSPVQTSRNTGELFF. This chain connects TRBV4-2 to TRBJ2-2; 7 nucleotides line up with TRBD2. The CDR3 sequence is 17 residues long. J was trimmed by 2 bases and V by 4 bases; bases with no gene match: 10. Per germline, CDR1 LGHNA and CDR2 YNFKEQ.

This rearrangement joins TRBV28 to TRBJ2-2; 9 nucleotides match TRBD1. Trimming cost V 6 bases and J 7 bases; bases outside gene matches: 12. Per the germline V gene, CDR1 is MDHEN and CDR2 is SYDVKM. The CDR3 is made up of 16 amino acids. The CDR3 nucleotides are TGTGCCAGCAGGGCAGGGGGACAGGGTTTTATCGGGGAGCTGTTTTTT. Its protein is CASRAGGQGFIGELFF.

In this sample, this clone turned up a few times. The gene calls are TRBV4-2 and TRBJ1-6; the D gene is possibly TRBD1 (5 bases). From germline, CDR1 is LGHNA and CDR2 YNFKEQ. With 4 bases removed from V and 7 bases from J, the gap between germline ends came to 17 bases. This CDR3 has 16 residues. CDR3 sequence reads: CASSPFSTVPNSPLHF. CDR3 sequence (DNA): TGTGCCAGCAGCCCCTTTTCGACAGTCCCAAATTCACCCCTCCACTTT.

In its sample, this clone was seen a few times. The V call is TRBV15, the J call TRBJ2-3; D is perhaps TRBD2 (6 bases). Trimming shortened V by 5 bases and J by 1 base, and 13 bases separated the two germline ends. Germline assignment: CDR1 LNHNV and CDR2 YYDKDF (reference sequence). The CDR3 runs to 15 residues. The CDR3: CATSGVGGGTDTQYF. CDR3 nucleotides: TGTGCCACCAGCGGGGTCGGGGGTGGCACAGATACGCAGTATTTT.

This clone came up a few times. V gene TRBV11-3 combines with J gene TRBJ2-1; TRBD2 matches 7 bases. Unmatched junction bases numbered 6, after V lost 5 bases and J lost 2 bases. In germline, CDR1 is SGHNT, CDR2 YENEEA. This CDR3 comprises 15 residues. The CDR3 region is CASSIGSGTYNEQFF. The CDR3 nucleotides read TGTGCCAGCAGCATAGGAAGCGGGACCTACAATGAGCAGTTCTTC.

This clone showed up just a few times. The V gene is TRBV6-1, the J gene TRBJ1-3, with a weak D call TRBD1 (5 bases). CDR3 length equals 13 residues. The V and J ends lost 8 bases and 2 bases respectively, with 10 bases between them. CDR1 is MNHNS and CDR2 is SASEGT in the germline V gene. The CDR3 loop reads CASDQGPGNTIYF. The DNA of the CDR3 is TGTGCCAGCGATCAGGGTCCTGGAAACACCATATATTTT.

This clone showed up just a few times. The J gene is TRBJ2-2, the V gene TRBV5-1, with D hard to call. Germline CDR1 and CDR2: SGHRS and YFSETQ. The CDR3 is 17 residues long. With 0 bases removed from V and 4 bases from J, the gap between germline ends came to 16 bases. CDR3 coding DNA: TGCGCCAGCAGCTTGGCGCCGCCAACAGAAGGCACCGGGGAGCTGTTTTTT. The encoded protein is CASSLAPPTEGTGELFF.

This clone was seen only a few times. The chain joins TRBV4-2 to TRBJ2-3, with 9 bases identical to TRBD2. The J segment lost 2 bases and the V segment lost 2 bases, leaving 5 bases of the junction unmatched. This CDR3 has 16 amino acids. Germline CDR1 is LGHNA and CDR2 is YNFKEQ. CDR3 sequence (DNA): TGTGCCAGCAGCCAAAGAGCGGGAGGAATCACAGATACGCAGTATTTT. Its protein is CASSQRAGGITDTQYF.

The chain couples TRBV5-6 to TRBJ2-5; D perhaps matches TRBD1 (5 bases). The CDR3 runs 16 residues. Germline V CDR1 and CDR2: SGHDT, YYEEEE. V was pared by 2 bases and J by 4 bases, with 18 bases between. CDR3 sequence reads: CASSLPQGGFIETQYF. In DNA form, the CDR3 reads TGTGCCAGCAGCTTACCTCAGGGTGGGTTCATAGAGACCCAGTACTTC.

For the CDR3, the DNA is TGTGCCAGCAGTTTTGCAGGAACCTACCAGGGAGGCTACACCTTC. Amino acid sequence: CASSFAGTYQGGYTF. The V call is TRBV28, the J call TRBJ1-2; D perhaps matches TRBD1 (5 bases). CDR1 is MDHEN and CDR2 is SYDVKM in the germline V gene. Trimming stripped 3 bases from V and 8 bases from J, with 19 bases between. This CDR3 contains 15 residues.

The CDR3 loop reads CASSPRSASAYNEQFF. The CDR3 region has the DNA TGCGCCAGCAGCCCGCGTTCAGCTAGCGCCTACAATGAGCAGTTCTTC. The gene calls are TRBV4-3 and TRBJ2-1; D might be TRBD2 (6 bases). CDR3 length: 16 residues. The V and J ends lost 4 bases and 2 bases respectively, with 15 bases between them. Germline CDR1 LGHNA, CDR2 YSLEER.